Listed below are T cell receptor beta chains from one sample, sequenced in a study of identical twins. Via MiXCR, TCRdb re-called the 5' RACE reads, giving one row per CDR3 protein. The table shows 200,000 to 250,000 distinct CDR3 sequences, with 6.5% occurring only once. These same data were also listed under a study on T cells expressing NK-cell markers.

The sample taken for sequencing was CD8+ T cells sorted from blood. Receptors were obtained from a woman aged 18 to 35 in good health. Both conserved end residues are part of each CDR3. D genes are given only for firm matches. Not every row has a clone size; where given, it reads once, few, many or a size class.

D: .; V: TRBV19; J: TRBJ1-1; size: few; CDR3: CASSISLNTEAFF; DNA: TGTGCCAGTAGTATTTCACTCAACACTGAAGCTTTCTTT
D: .; V: TRBV27; J: TRBJ1-4; size: few; CDR3: CASRGLGNEKLFF; DNA: TGTGCCTCACGGGGACTGGGAAATGAAAAACTGTTTTTT
D: .; V: TRBV30; J: TRBJ2-7; size: few; CDR3: CAWSEDSYEQYF; DNA: TGTGCCTGGAGTGAGGACTCCTACGAGCAGTACTTC
D: .; V: TRBV12-3/TRBV12-4; J: TRBJ1-1; size: few; CDR3: CASKARMNTEAFF; DNA: TGTGCCAGCAAGGCGAGGATGAACACTGAAGCTTTCTTT
D: .; V: TRBV6-2/TRBV6-3; J: TRBJ2-6; size: .; CDR3: CASSFSSGANVLTF; DNA: TGTGCCAGCAGTTTTAGCTCTGGGGCCAACGTCCTGACTTTC
D: .; V: TRBV4-3; J: TRBJ2-7; size: few; CDR3: CASSPLRSNYEQYF; DNA: TGCGCCAGCAGCCCCTTAAGGTCGAACTACGAGCAGTACTTC
D: .; V: TRBV6-5; J: TRBJ2-7; size: few; CDR3: CASSSVRESFGEQYF; DNA: TGTGCCAGCAGTTCCGTAAGAGAGAGCTTTGGTGAGCAGTACTTC
D: .; V: TRBV4-3; J: TRBJ2-1; size: many; CDR3: CASSQDGNRLNEQFF; DNA: TGCGCCAGCAGCCAAGATGGGAACCGACTGAATGAGCAGTTCTTC
D: .; V: TRBV7-2; J: TRBJ2-1; size: few; CDR3: CASSLDLSPGNEQFF; DNA: TGTGCCAGCAGCTTAGACCTGAGCCCGGGGAATGAGCAGTTCTTC
D: .; V: TRBV29-1; J: TRBJ2-2; size: few; CDR3: CSVEDNLAGNTGELFF; DNA: TGCAGCGTTGAAGATAATTTGGCAGGGAACACCGGGGAGCTGTTTTTT
D: TRBD1; V: TRBV2; J: TRBJ1-2; size: many; CDR3: CASRPDRAQANYGYTF; DNA: TGTGCCAGCAGGCCGGACAGGGCCCAAGCTAACTATGGCTACACCTTC
D: TRBD2; V: TRBV4-1; J: TRBJ2-3; size: few; CDR3: CASSQERGATDTQYF; DNA: TGCGCCAGCAGCCAAGAGCGGGGGGCCACAGATACGCAGTATTTT
D: TRBD1; V: TRBV5-1; J: TRBJ2-5; size: many; CDR3: CASSLDRGYQETQYF; DNA: TGCGCCAGCAGCTTGGACAGGGGGTACCAAGAGACCCAGTACTTC
D: .; V: TRBV9; J: TRBJ2-3; size: few; CDR3: CASSVDGSLTDTQYF; DNA: TGTGCCAGCAGCGTAGATGGGTCCCTCACAGATACGCAGTATTTT
D: .; V: TRBV20-1; J: TRBJ1-2; size: .; CDR3: CSAARGYGYTF; DNA: TGCAGTGCTGCCCGGGGATATGGCTACACCTTC
D: .; V: TRBV20-1; J: TRBJ2-1; size: few; CDR3: CSARERGNEQFF; DNA: TGCAGTGCTAGGGAGAGAGGCAATGAGCAGTTCTTC
D: .; V: TRBV2; J: TRBJ2-2; size: many; CDR3: CATRDRLKANTGELFF; DNA: TGTGCCACCAGAGACCGGCTGAAGGCGAACACCGGGGAGCTGTTTTTT
D: .; V: TRBV27; J: TRBJ2-6; size: .; CDR3: CASSPVSGANVLTF; DNA: TGTGCCAGCAGCCCGGTTTCTGGGGCCAACGTCCTGACTTTC
D: .; V: TRBV20-1; J: TRBJ2-1; size: .; CDR3: CSASGLAGYNEQFF; DNA: TGCAGTGCTAGTGGGCTAGCAGGTTACAATGAGCAGTTCTTC
D: TRBD2; V: TRBV6-5; J: TRBJ2-7; size: few; CDR3: CASSYDLASGVDEQYF; DNA: TGTGCCAGCAGTTACGATTTGGCTAGCGGGGTCGACGAGCAGTACTTC
D: .; V: TRBV6-5; J: TRBJ1-6; size: few; CDR3: CASSYGGEGNSPLHF; DNA: TGTGCCAGCAGTTACGGCGGGGAGGGGAATTCACCCCTCCACTTT
D: .; V: TRBV5-6; J: TRBJ1-4; size: .; CDR3: CASSPWYEGEKLFF; DNA: TGTGCCAGCAGTCCGTGGTATGAAGGGGAAAAACTGTTTTTT
D: TRBD2; V: TRBV7-3; J: TRBJ2-3; size: few; CDR3: CASSRISGGSSTDTQYF; DNA: TGTGCCAGCAGTAGAATCAGCGGGGGGAGTAGCACAGATACGCAGTATTTT
D: TRBD1; V: TRBV4-1; J: TRBJ1-6; size: many; CDR3: CASSHATGDSPLHF; DNA: TGCGCCAGCAGCCACGCTACAGGGGATTCACCCCTCCACTTT
D: .; V: TRBV29-1; J: TRBJ1-4; size: few; CDR3: CSVDVRGSEKLFF; DNA: TGCAGCGTCGACGTTCGGGGAAGCGAAAAACTGTTTTTT
D: .; V: TRBV12-3/TRBV12-4; J: TRBJ1-1; size: many; CDR3: CASSWGLGTEAFF; DNA: TGTGCCAGCAGTTGGGGGCTAGGCACTGAAGCTTTCTTT
D: .; V: TRBV4-3; J: TRBJ2-5; size: few; CDR3: CASSQGALSQETQYF; DNA: TGCGCCAGCAGCCAGGGAGCTCTAAGTCAAGAGACCCAGTACTTC
D: .; V: TRBV30; J: TRBJ2-3; size: .; CDR3: CAWAPLTDTQYF; DNA: TGTGCCTGGGCTCCCTTGACAGATACGCAGTATTTT
D: .; V: TRBV6-5; J: TRBJ2-1; size: .; CDR3: CASSYSWAGGYNEQFF; DNA: TGTGCCAGCAGTTACTCTTGGGCGGGTGGTTACAATGAGCAGTTCTTC
D: .; V: TRBV5-1; J: TRBJ2-1; size: many; CDR3: CASSLAFELGGNEQFF; DNA: TGCGCCAGCAGCTTGGCCTTTGAGCTAGGGGGGAATGAGCAGTTCTTC
D: .; V: TRBV20-1; J: TRBJ2-7; size: .; CDR3: CSARDREGALGEQYF; DNA: TGCAGTGCTAGAGATCGGGAGGGGGCCTTGGGTGAGCAGTACTTC
D: .; V: TRBV7-9; J: TRBJ2-2; size: many; CDR3: CASSLISPEGFTGELFF; DNA: TGTGCCAGCAGCTTAATTTCTCCGGAGGGCTTTACCGGGGAGCTGTTTTTT
D: .; V: TRBV6-1; J: TRBJ1-2; size: .; CDR3: CASSPGTTHGGYTF; DNA: TGTGCCAGCAGCCCGGGGACGACTCATGGAGGCTACACCTTC